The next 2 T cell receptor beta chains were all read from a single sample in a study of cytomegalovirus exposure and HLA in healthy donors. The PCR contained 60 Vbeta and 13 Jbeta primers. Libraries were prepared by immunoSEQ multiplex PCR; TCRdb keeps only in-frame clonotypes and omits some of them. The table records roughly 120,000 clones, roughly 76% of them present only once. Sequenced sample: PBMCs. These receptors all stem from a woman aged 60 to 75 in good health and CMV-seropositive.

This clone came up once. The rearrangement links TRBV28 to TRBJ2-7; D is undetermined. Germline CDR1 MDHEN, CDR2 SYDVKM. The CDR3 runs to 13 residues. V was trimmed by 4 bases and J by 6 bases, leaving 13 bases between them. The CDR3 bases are TGTGCCAGCAGTTCCCTTTTCCAGGTCGAGCAGTACTTC. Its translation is CASSSLFQVEQYF.

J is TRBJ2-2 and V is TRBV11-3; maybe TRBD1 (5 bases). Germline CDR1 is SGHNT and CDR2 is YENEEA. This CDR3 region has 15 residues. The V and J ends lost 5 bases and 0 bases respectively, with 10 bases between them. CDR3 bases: TGTGCCAGCAGCCTAGGGGCAGCGAACACCGGGGAGCTGTTTTTT. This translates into CASSLGAANTGELFF.